This T cell receptor beta chain came from a study of Ad26.COV2.S vaccination and SARS-CoV-2 variants. As for the study in general: Ad26.COV2.S shots went into the muscle once or twice, 56 days apart. Study conclusions and caveats: The TCR-based breadth and depth measures might underestimate overall T cell responses. Vaccine recipients had higher spike-specific TCR breadth than placebo recipients.

Measured with immunoSEQ multiplex PCR; TCRdb has only the in-frame clones, and not every one. The sample shows 300,000 to 400,000 clones, around 90% of them seen only once. Germline CDR1 DFQATT, CDR2 SNEGSKA (reference sequence). This CDR3 comprises 15 residues. Unmatched junction bases numbered 8, after V lost 3 bases and J lost 7 bases. Documented treatment: approximately 18 received Ad26.COV2.S at low or high dose, single or two shots; roughly five received placebo; per-sample allocation not given. Specimen acquisition occurred on day 63 following the initial vaccine or placebo injection. As concerns this clone: What it binds is not known.

Sequenced here: peripheral blood, sampled in a trial of Ad26.COV2.S vaccine versus placebo. V is TRBV20-1 and J is TRBJ1-5; 11 bases map to TRBD1. This TCR was recovered from a person between 18 and 60 years old who received the Ad26.COV2.S COVID-19 vaccine or a placebo. For the CDR3, the DNA is TGCAGTGCTAGTTCCGGACAGGGGGCGAAGCAGCCCCAGCATTTT. Protein: CSASSGQGAKQPQHF.